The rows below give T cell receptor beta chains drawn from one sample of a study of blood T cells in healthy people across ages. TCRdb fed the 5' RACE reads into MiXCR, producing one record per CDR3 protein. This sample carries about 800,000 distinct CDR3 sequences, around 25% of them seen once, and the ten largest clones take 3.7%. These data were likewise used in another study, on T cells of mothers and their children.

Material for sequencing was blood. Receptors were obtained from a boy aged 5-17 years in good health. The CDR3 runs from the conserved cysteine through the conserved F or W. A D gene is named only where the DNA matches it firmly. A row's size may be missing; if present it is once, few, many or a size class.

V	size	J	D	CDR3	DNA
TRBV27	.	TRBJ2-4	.	CASSPRWDIQYF	TGTGCCAGCAGTCCCCGATGGGATATTCAGTACTTC
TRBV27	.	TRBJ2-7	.	CASSLSGSHEQYF	TGTGCCAGCAGTTTAAGTGGCAGTCACGAGCAGTACTTC
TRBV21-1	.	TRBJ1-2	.	CASSKQTGGYTF	TGTGCCAGCAGCAAGCAGACAGGTGGCTACACCTTC
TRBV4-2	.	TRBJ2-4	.	CASSQDELAKNIQYF	TGTGCCAGCAGCCAAGATGAACTAGCCAAAAACATTCAGTACTTC
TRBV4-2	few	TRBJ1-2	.	CASSPKGPDSFGYTF	TGTGCCAGCAGCCCGAAGGGTCCGGACAGTTTTGGCTACACCTTC
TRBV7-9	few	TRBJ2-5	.	CASSFQAAEETQYF	TGTGCCAGCAGCTTTCAGGCGGCTGAGGAGACCCAGTACTTC
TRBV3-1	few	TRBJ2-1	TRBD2	CASRRAGSHLDEQLF	TGTGCCAGCCGACGAGCGGGAAGTCATTTGGATGAGCAGCTCTTC
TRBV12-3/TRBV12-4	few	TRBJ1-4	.	CASSQSHTATNEKLFF	TGTGCCAGCAGCCAATCCCACACCGCAACTAATGAAAAACTGTTTTTT
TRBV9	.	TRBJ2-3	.	CASSPEQTRTDTQYF	TGTGCCAGCAGCCCCGAACAGACTAGAACAGATACGCAGTATTTT
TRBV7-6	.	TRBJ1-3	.	CASSSHPSGNTIYF	TGTGCCAGCAGCTCACATCCCTCTGGAAACACCATATATTTT
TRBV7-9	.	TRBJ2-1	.	CASSLAVAGRNINEQFF	TGTGCCAGCAGCTTAGCGGTCGCAGGGAGGAATATCAATGAGCAGTTCTTC
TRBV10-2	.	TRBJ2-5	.	CASNQGLPKGAETQYF	TGCGCCAGCAATCAGGGGCTCCCTAAAGGGGCAGAGACCCAGTACTTC
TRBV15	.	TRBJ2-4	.	CATSRDQGPLAKNIQYF	TGTGCCACCAGCAGAGATCAGGGACCTCTAGCCAAAAACATTCAGTACTTC
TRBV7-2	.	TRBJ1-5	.	CASSLTDSPLWPQHF	TGTGCCAGCAGCTTAACGGACAGCCCGCTGTGGCCCCAGCATTTT
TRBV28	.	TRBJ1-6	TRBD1	CASSPRDRDDSPLHF	TGTGCCAGCAGCCCCCGGGACAGGGACGATTCACCCCTCCACTTT
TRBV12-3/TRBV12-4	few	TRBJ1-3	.	CASSFRALSGNTIYF	TGTGCCAGCAGTTTTAGGGCTCTCTCTGGAAACACCATATATTTT
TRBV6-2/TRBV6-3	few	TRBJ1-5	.	CASSFQWALNQPQHF	TGTGCCAGCAGTTTCCAGTGGGCCTTAAATCAGCCCCAGCATTTT
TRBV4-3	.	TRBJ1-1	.	CASSQGSWDTQAFF	TGCGCCAGCAGCCAAGGAAGCTGGGACACTCAAGCTTTCTTT
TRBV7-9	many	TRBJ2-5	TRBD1	CASSGDSQETQYF	TGTGCCAGCAGCGGGGACAGTCAAGAGACCCAGTACTTC
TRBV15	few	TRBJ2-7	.	CATSRDAGVYEQYF	TGTGCCACCAGCCGGGACGCGGGCGTGTACGAGCAGTACTTC
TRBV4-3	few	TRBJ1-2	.	CASSNWVGDLNGYTF	TGCGCCAGCTCCAATTGGGTCGGGGACCTGAACGGCTACACCTTC
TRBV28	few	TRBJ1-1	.	CASSLTSGVDTEAFF	TGTGCCAGCAGTTTAACCTCAGGGGTTGACACTGAAGCTTTCTTT
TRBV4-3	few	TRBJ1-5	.	CASSQTTGNSNQPQHF	TGCGCCAGCAGCCAAACAACAGGAAATAGCAATCAGCCCCAGCATTTT
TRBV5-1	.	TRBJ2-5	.	CASRRGEATETQYF	TGCGCCAGCAGGAGAGGTGAGGCAACAGAGACCCAGTACTTC
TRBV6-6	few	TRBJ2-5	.	CASRKRTAGGETQYF	TGTGCCAGCAGGAAACGGACTGCGGGCGGGGAGACCCAGTACTTC
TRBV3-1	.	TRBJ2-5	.	CASSQVGYYERYF	TGTGCCAGCAGCCAAGTAGGGTACTACGAGCGGTACTTC
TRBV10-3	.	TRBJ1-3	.	CAISEQGQSPGNTIYF	TGTGCCATCAGTGAGCAAGGACAGAGTCCTGGAAACACCATATATTTT
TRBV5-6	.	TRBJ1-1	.	CASSLETARGTEAFF	TGTGCCAGCAGCTTGGAGACAGCGAGGGGCACTGAAGCTTTCTTT
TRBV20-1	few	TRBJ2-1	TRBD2	CSAVTSGFYNEQFF	TGCAGTGCTGTCACTAGCGGGTTTTACAATGAGCAGTTCTTC
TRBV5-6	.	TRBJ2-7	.	CASSSADTYEQYF	TGTGCCAGCAGCTCAGCGGACACCTACGAGCAGTACTTC
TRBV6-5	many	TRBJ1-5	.	CASSYRGNQPQHF	TGTGCCAGCAGCTACAGGGGCAATCAGCCCCAGCATTTT
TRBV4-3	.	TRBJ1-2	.	CASSQDLGGTRGSHYTF	TGCGCCAGCAGCCAAGATCTAGGGGGTACCCGGGGTTCTCACTACACCTTC
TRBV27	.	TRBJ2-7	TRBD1	CASSEGQYYEQYF	TGTGCCAGCAGCGAGGGACAGTACTACGAGCAGTACTTC
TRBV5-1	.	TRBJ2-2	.	CASSSVVLNTGELFF	TGCGCCAGCAGCTCCGTAGTCCTGAACACCGGGGAGCTGTTTTTT
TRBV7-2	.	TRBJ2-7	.	CASSLGGPGHYEQYF	TGTGCCAGCAGCTTAGGGGGCCCGGGGCACTACGAGCAGTACTTC
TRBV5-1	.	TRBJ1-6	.	CASRTSGVDSPLHF	TGCGCCAGCAGGACTTCAGGGGTGGATTCACCCCTCCACTTT
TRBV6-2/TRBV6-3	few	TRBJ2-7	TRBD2	CASTTSGNGYEQYF	TGTGCCAGCACCACTAGCGGGAACGGGTACGAGCAGTACTTC
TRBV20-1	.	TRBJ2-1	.	CSALARGRTGNEQFF	TGCAGTGCATTAGCACGGGGGAGAACGGGCAATGAGCAGTTCTTC
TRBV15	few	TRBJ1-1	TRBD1	CATSRDRGVTEAFF	TGTGCCACCAGCCGGGACAGGGGTGTGACTGAAGCTTTCTTT
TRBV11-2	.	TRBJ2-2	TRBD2	CASSFDILAGFTGELFF	TGTGCCAGCAGCTTTGACATCCTAGCGGGCTTCACCGGGGAGCTGTTTTTT
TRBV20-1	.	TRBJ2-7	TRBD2	CSARVASGNSYEQYF	TGCAGTGCTAGAGTCGCTAGCGGGAACTCCTACGAGCAGTACTTC
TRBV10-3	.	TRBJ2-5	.	CAIREANQETQYF	TGTGCCATCAGAGAGGCTAATCAAGAGACCCAGTACTTC
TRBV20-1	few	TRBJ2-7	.	CSASFSASVSYEQYF	TGCAGTGCCTCCTTCTCGGCTAGCGTATCCTACGAGCAGTACTTC
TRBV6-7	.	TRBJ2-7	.	CASSYQKIPSYEQYF	TGTGCCAGCAGTTACCAAAAGATACCCTCCTACGAGCAGTACTTC
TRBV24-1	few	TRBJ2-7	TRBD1	CATSDTGQGAEQYF	TGTGCCACCAGTGATACCGGACAGGGCGCCGAGCAGTACTTC
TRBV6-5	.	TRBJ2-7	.	CASSYQNGVSDEQYF	TGTGCCAGCAGTTACCAGAATGGGGTGAGCGACGAGCAGTACTTC
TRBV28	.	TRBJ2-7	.	CASSTRESYEQYF	TGTGCCAGCAGCACCAGGGAATCCTACGAGCAGTACTTC
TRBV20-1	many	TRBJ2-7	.	CSASPQGPYEQYF	TGCAGTGCTAGCCCGCAGGGGCCCTACGAGCAGTACTTC
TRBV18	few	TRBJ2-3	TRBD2	CASSHLAATDTQYF	TGTGCCAGCTCACACCTAGCGGCCACAGATACGCAGTATTTT
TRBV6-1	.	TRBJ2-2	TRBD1	CASSGSMPGQDLTGELFF	TGTGCCAGCAGTGGGAGTATGCCGGGACAGGATCTTACCGGGGAGCTGTTTTTT
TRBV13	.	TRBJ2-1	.	CASSESTRPLYNEQFF	TGTGCCAGCAGCGAGTCGACTAGACCCCTCTACAATGAGCAGTTCTTC
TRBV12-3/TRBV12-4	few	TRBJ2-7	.	CASSFGLAGEQYF	TGTGCCAGCAGTTTTGGGCTAGCTGGTGAGCAGTACTTC
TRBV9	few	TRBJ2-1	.	CASSVGTGEQFF	TGTGCCAGCAGCGTAGGTACAGGGGAGCAGTTCTTC
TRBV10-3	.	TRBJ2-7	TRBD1	CAISELNRGWEQYF	TGTGCCATCAGTGAGTTGAACAGGGGTTGGGAGCAGTACTTC
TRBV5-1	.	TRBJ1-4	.	CASRLGYKGTNEKLFF	TGCGCCAGCAGGCTTGGATATAAGGGAACTAATGAAAAACTGTTTTTT
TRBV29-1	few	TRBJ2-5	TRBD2	CSVEVAGGQETQYF	TGCAGCGTTGAGGTAGCGGGGGGCCAAGAGACCCAGTACTTC
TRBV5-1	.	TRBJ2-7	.	CASSLEGGESYEQYF	TGCGCCAGCAGCTTGGAGGGGGGAGAGTCCTACGAGCAGTACTTC
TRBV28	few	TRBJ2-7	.	CATRGVAGASEEQYF	TGTGCCACCAGAGGGGTGGCAGGGGCGTCGGAAGAGCAGTACTTC
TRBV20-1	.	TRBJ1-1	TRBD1	CSGTGASNTEAFF	TGCAGTGGGACAGGGGCGTCGAACACTGAAGCTTTCTTT